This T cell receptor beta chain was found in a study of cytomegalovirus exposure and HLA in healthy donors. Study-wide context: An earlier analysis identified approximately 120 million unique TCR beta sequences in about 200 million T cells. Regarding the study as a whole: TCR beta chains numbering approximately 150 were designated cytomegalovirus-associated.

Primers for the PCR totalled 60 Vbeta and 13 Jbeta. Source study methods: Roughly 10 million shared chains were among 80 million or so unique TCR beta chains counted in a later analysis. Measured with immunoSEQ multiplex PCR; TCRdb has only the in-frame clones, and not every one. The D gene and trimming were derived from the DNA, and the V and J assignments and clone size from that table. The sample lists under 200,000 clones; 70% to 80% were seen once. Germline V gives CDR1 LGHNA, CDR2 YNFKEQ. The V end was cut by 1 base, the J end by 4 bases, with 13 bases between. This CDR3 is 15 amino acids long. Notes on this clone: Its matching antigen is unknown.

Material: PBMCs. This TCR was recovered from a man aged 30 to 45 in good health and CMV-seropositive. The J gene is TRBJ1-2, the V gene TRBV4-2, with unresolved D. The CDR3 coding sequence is TGTGCCAGCAGCCAAGGGCAAACGCCCACCTATGGCTACACCTTC. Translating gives CASSQGQTPTYGYTF.